This paragraph covers one T cell receptor (beta chain) sequence. Its target is not known. The read finishes 3 residues shy of the CDR3 end, and the germline J gene is used to complete it. This sample was taken from a study of T cell clonality in common variable immunodeficiency. General observations from the study: Fewer TCRbeta clones were shared among CVID subjects than controls. Patient heterogeneity in the CVID cohort limited correlations between repertoire features and clinical complications.

Repertoires were generated with immunoSEQ multiplex PCR, while TCRdb's copy carries only in-frame clones and drops some. The sample has roughly 70,000 clones, none seen only once. CDR3 length: 15 amino acids. Germline V lookup: CDR1 KGHSY, CDR2 FQNENV. The J segment lost 4 bases and the V segment lost 2 bases, leaving 4 bases of the junction unmatched. Specimen: peripheral blood mononuclear cells. V usage is TRBV16 and J usage is TRBJ2-3, with 9 bases matching TRBD2. This TCR came from a person between 18 and 69 years old in good health. CDR3 protein: CASSQGAGGADTQYF. The part of the CDR3 DNA that was read is TGTGCCAGCAGCCAAGGAGCGGGAGGAGCAGATACG.